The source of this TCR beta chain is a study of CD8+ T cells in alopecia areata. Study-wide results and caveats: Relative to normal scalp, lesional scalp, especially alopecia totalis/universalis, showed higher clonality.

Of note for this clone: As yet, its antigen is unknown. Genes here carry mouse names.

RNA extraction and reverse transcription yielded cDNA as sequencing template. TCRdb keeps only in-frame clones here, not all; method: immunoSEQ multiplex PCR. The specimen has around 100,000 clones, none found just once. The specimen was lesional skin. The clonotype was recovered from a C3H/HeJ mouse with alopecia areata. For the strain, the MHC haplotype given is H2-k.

The chain's CDR3 is CASSDWGGGDYTF. CDR3 DNA, as far as it was read: TGTGCCAGCAGCGACTGGGGGGGCGGC. This chain links TRBV19 with TRBJ1-2, with D tentatively TRBD1 (6 bases). The sequence runs out 4 residues before the end of the CDR3; the remainder is reconstructed from the germline J gene. Germline CDR1 and CDR2: FNHDT and SITEND (reference sequence). CDR3 length: 13 amino acids.